This T cell receptor beta chain was recorded in a study of blood T cells in healthy people across ages. Study-level results: A roughly linear fall in TCR beta diversity per million T cells was seen with increasing age. Naive and antigen-experienced cells could not be conclusively compared, given unsorted PBMCs.

Combining a sample-barcoded 5' primer with a J-beta primer mix, a second PCR ran for roughly 6 to 11 cycles. Individual samples furnished no less than 2.5 million CDR3-containing paired-end reads apiece. Using its own MiXCR run on the 5' RACE reads, TCRdb lists one record per CDR3 protein. The sample has 700,000 or so distinct CDR3 sequences, about a fifth seen once. Germline values: CDR1 SGHTA, CDR2 FQGNSA. The V segment lost 3 bases and the J segment 6 bases; nucleotides outside the gene matches: 7. CDR3 length: 15 amino acids. This clonotype turned up a few times. Its target is unknown. The chain recombines TRBV7-2 with TRBJ2-3; 9 nucleotides match TRBD1. The clonotype originates from a man in his 70s in good health. Sample: blood. The CDR3 DNA reads TGTGCCAGCAGCTTTACGGGACAGGGAGGGGATACGCAGTATTTT. The encoded protein is CASSFTGQGGDTQYF.